This TCR beta chain was found in a study of beta chain features in type 1 diabetes. Study results and caveats: When Type 1 diabetes patients were examined, their TCRB CDR3s proved moderately but significantly shorter in all four CD4+ subsets.

Using CD45RO/CCR7/CD25/CD127/CD95/CD27, CD4+ naive, central memory, regulatory and stem cell-like memory cells were sorted. This clone has a handful of counts. What it recognizes is unknown. The whole isolated RNA underwent reverse transcription, so sequencing captured expressed TCRB transcripts. Sequencing of naive, central memory and regulatory T cell samples gave an average of around 3.5 million reads. Sequenced by immunoSEQ multiplex PCR; TCRdb stores in-frame clones only, minus some. The data show under 300,000 clones, about 14% seen once. CDR1 is SGHRS and CDR2 is YFSETQ in the germline V gene. The CDR3 length is 16 residues. J lost 2 bases, V lost 1 base, and 5 bases had no gene match.

Material for sequencing was naive CD4+ T cells from blood. This receptor was obtained from a man aged 25-45 years with type 1 diabetes. This chain joins TRBV5-1 and TRBJ2-1, with 8 positions matching TRBD2. The CDR3 here is CASSLRTGLAYNEQFF. The CDR3 nucleotides are TGCGCCAGCAGCTTGAGGACGGGACTAGCCTACAATGAGCAGTTCTTC.